This T cell receptor (beta chain) was obtained from a study of T cell repertoires in cytomegalovirus infection. Study information: The authors used CMV epitopes that were HLA-C-restricted (recently identified) and HLA-B-restricted (well studied). It was the public TCR beta signatures that indicated both CMV infection and matching HLA type. Whole-study findings and limits: Dominating the ex vivo response were TCR beta clonotypes that were CMV-specific and HLA-C-restricted.

V lost 1 base, J lost 4 bases, and 4 bases stayed unmatched. The length of the CDR3 is 16 residues. Germline values: CDR1 SGHDT, CDR2 YYEEEE. TCRdb reanalysed the reads using MiXCR and keeps one entry per CDR3 protein. The sample has about 920,000 distinct CDR3 sequences, under 40% seen once. With regard to this clonotype: Its antigen remains unidentified.

The rearrangement uses TRBV5-6 and TRBJ2-1; 11 positions match TRBD1. Material: cultured CD8+ T cells from PBMCs, obtained from culture after CMV antigen stimulation. The receptor's source is a human donor in good health (CMV status not recorded). Some clones in this sample may be carry-over from other donors' samples. The CDR3 nucleotides read TGTGCCAGCAGCTTGTTTGGACAGGGGGCGTACAATGAGCAGTTCTTC. Translation: CASSLFGQGAYNEQFF.